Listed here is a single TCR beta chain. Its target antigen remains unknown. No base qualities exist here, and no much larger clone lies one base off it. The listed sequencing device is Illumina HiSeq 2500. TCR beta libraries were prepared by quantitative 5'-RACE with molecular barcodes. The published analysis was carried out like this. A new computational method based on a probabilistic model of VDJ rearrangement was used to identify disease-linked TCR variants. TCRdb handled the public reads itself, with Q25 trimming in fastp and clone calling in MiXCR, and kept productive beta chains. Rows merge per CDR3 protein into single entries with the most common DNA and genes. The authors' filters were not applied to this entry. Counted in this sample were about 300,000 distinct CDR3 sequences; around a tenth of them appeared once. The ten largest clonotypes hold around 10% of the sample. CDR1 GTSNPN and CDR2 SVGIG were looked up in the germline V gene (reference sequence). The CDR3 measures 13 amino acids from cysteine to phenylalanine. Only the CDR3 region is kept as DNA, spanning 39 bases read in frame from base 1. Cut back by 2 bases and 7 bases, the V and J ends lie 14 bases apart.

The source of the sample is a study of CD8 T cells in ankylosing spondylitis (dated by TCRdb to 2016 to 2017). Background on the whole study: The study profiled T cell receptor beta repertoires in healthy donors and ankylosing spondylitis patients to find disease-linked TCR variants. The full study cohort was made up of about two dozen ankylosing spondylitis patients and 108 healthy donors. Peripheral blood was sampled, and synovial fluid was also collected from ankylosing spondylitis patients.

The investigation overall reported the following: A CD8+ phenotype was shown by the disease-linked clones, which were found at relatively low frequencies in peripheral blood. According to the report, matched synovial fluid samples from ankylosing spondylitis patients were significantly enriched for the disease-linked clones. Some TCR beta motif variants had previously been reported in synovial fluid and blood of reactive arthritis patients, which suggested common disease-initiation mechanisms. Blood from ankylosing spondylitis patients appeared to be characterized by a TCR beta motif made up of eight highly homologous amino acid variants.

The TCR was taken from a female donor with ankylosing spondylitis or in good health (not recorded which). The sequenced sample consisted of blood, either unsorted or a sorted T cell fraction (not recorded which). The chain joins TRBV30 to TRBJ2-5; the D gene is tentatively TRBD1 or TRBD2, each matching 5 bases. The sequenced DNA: TGTGCCTGGAGTACCTCCGGTGGGGGGACCCAGTACTTC. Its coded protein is CAWSTSGGGTQYF.